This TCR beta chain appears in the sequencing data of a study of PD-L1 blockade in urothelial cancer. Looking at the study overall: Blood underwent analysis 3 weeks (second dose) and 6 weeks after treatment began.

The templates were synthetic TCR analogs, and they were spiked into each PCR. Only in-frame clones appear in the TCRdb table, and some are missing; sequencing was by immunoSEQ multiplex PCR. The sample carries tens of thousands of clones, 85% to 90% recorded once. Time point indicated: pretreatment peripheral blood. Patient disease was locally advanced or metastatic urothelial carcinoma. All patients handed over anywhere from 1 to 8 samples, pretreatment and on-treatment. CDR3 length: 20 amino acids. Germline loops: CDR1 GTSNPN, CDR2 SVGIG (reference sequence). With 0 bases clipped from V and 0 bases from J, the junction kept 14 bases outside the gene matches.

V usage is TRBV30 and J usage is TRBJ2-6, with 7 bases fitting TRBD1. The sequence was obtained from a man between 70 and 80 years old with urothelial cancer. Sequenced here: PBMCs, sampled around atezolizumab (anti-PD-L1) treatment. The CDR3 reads CAWSVFWGTAYDSGANVLTF. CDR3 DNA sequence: TGTGCCTGGAGTGTATTTTGGGGGACAGCTTACGACTCTGGGGCCAACGTCCTGACTTTC.